This TCR beta chain was sequenced in a study of OX40 agonist ivuxolimab in advanced cancers. Measured with immunoSEQ multiplex PCR; TCRdb has only the in-frame clones, and not every one. The table lists more than 55,000 clones, just over 85% of them singletons. The CDR3 covers 15 residues. The V gene's germline CDR1 is KGHSH and CDR2 LQKENI. Between the trimmed V and J ends, which lost 3 bases and 0 bases, there was a span of 9 bases. This clone was seen more than once but under ten times. The material was CD4+ or CD8+ T cells sorted from blood, obtained in a trial of the OX40 agonist ivuxolimab. This sequence originates from an adult with an advanced solid tumor such as melanoma, head and neck, liver or kidney cancer. V is TRBV18 and J is TRBJ1-5, with D unclear. CDR3 amino acids: CASSPARSSNQPQHF. CDR3 sequence (DNA): TGTGCCAGCTCACCCGCCCGGAGTAGCAATCAGCCCCAGCATTTT.